What follows are 9 T cell receptor beta chains derived from one specimen sequenced in a study of cytomegalovirus exposure and HLA in healthy donors (dated by TCRdb to 2017 to 2019). Library creation used the immunoSEQ multiplex PCR assay. TCRdb took this table from immuneACCESS and kept in-frame rearrangements with V and J called. Such tables lack part of the clones; where checked against another copy, unresolved V genes explain under half of the gap, and the rest is unexplained. This sample is represented by 71,000 or so clones; approximately 93% of them were singletons. The top ten clones comprise about 3.3% of the sample. Specimen: PBMCs. Every receptor here comes from a woman under 30 in good health and CMV-seropositive.

V and J are TRBV14 and TRBJ1-6; TRBD1 is a possible D gene (5 bases). The CDR3 is made up of 14 amino acids. Trimming cost V 1 base and J 8 bases, with 9 bases left between them. Germline V gene data show CDR1 as SGHDN and CDR2 as FVKESK. The CDR3, as DNA: TGTGCCAGCAGCCAAGCGACAGAACATTCACCCCTCCACTTT. This sequence encodes CASSQATEHSPLHF.

The rearrangement uses TRBV19 and TRBJ1-2; D remains unclear. CDR3 size: 14 residues. V lost 5 bases to trimming and J lost 5 bases, with 15 bases between them. In germline, CDR1 is LNHDA, CDR2 SQIVND (reference sequence). CDR3 DNA: TGTGCCAGTAGTCCTCCGAGGCGCGGATATGGCTACACCTTC. This codes for CASSPPRRGYGYTF. The complete variable domain, with remaining parts taken from reference TRBV19 and TRBJ1-2, reads DGGITQSPKYLFRKEGQNVTLSCEQNLNHDAMYWYRQDPGQGLRLIYYSQIVNDFQKGDIAEGYSVSREKKESFPLTVTSAQKNPTAFYLCASSPPRRGYGYTFGSGTRLTVV.

This chain links TRBV9 with TRBJ1-1, with D perhaps TRBD1 (5 bases). Germline CDR1 SGDLS, CDR2 YYNGEE. The CDR3 sequence is 16 residues long. The V end lost 0 bases, the J end lost 1 base, and 13 bases lay between the germline ends. CDR3 sequence: CASSVASNRTNTEAFF. The CDR3, as DNA: TGTGCCAGCAGCGTAGCTTCTAACAGGACGAACACTGAAGCTTTCTTT.

V is TRBV4-3 and J is TRBJ1-6; 9 nucleotides line up with TRBD1. Germline V gene lookup returns CDR1 LGHNA and CDR2 YSLEER. This CDR3 is built from 16 residues. With 0 bases clipped from V and 7 bases from J, the junction kept 4 bases outside the gene matches. CDR3 DNA: TGCGCCAGCAGCCAAGATGGGGACAGGGCCAATTCACCCCTCCACTTT. It codes for CASSQDGDRANSPLHF.

V and J are TRBV30 and TRBJ2-7, with D maybe TRBD2 (5 bases). The CDR3 totals 11 residues. Germline V gene lookup returns CDR1 GTSNPN and CDR2 SVGIG (reference sequence). The V end lost 3 bases, the J end lost 7 bases, and 10 bases lay between the germline ends. The CDR3, as DNA: TGTGCCTGGAGGGCAGAGGGAGAGCAGTACTTC. This codes for CAWRAEGEQYF. The whole variable domain, filled in from reference TRBV30 and TRBJ2-7, reads SQTIHQWPATLVQPVGSPLSLECTVEGTSNPNLYWYRQAAGRGLQLLFYSVGIGQISSEVPQNLSASRPQDRQFILSSKKLLLSDSGFYLCAWRAEGEQYFGPGTRLTVT.

The chain combines TRBV7-2 with TRBJ1-4; 8 bases match TRBD1. The germline CDR1 and CDR2 sequences are SGHTA and FQGNSA. CDR3 length equals 15 residues. The trim removed 5 bases at V and 3 bases at J, leaving 5 bases unmatched. The CDR3 DNA follows: TGTGCCAGCAGCACCAGGGGGCGGGCTAATGAAAAACTGTTTTTT. Translated, it gives CASSTRGRANEKLFF.

This clone was detected once. This rearrangement joins TRBV28 to TRBJ2-2; TRBD2 aligns across 8 bases. CDR3 length: 15 residues. After removal of 3 bases from V and 8 bases from J, the junction contained 8 bases not matched to a gene. Germline loops: CDR1 MDHEN, CDR2 SYDVKM. CDR3 sequence: CASSFGGRLVGELFF. As DNA, the CDR3 is TGTGCCAGCAGTTTCGGCGGGAGGTTGGTGGGGGAGCTGTTTTTT.

This chain links TRBV2 with TRBJ2-5, with a tentative D call TRBD2 (7 bases). The CDR3 loop spans 14 amino acids. Deletions cut 3 bases from V and 4 bases from J, with 12 bases between. In germline, CDR1 is SNHLY, CDR2 FYNNEI. In DNA form, the CDR3 reads TGTGCCAGCAGTGACCCAGGGGAGGGAGAGACCCAGTACTTC. Amino acid sequence: CASSDPGEGETQYF.

CDR3 nucleotide sequence: TGTGCCAGCAGCTTCAACCCGGGACAGGGTATCACCTACGAGCAGTACTTC. Translation gives CASSFNPGQGITYEQYF. J is TRBJ2-7 and V is TRBV7-9; TRBD1 aligns across 9 bases. CDR1 and CDR2 (germline): SEHNR, FQNEAQ (reference sequence). The CDR3 is 17 residues long. The trim removed 3 bases at V and 2 bases at J, leaving 11 bases unmatched.